Listed below are T cell receptor beta chains from one sample, sequenced in a study of T-cell reconstitution after alpha-beta-depleted transplantation in children. From the PCR reads, TCRdb called clonotypes with MiXCR, one entry per CDR3 protein. The data show 70,000 to 95,000 distinct CDR3 sequences, 10% to 15% seen once. The sample here was PBMCs from the stem cell graft donor, taken from the stem cell graft. Receptors originate from a human donor who donated a stem cell graft to a child with inherited bone marrow failure. Both conserved end residues are part of each CDR3. Each record gives: V gene, J gene, CDR3 protein.

v_gene: TRBV5-4; j_gene: TRBJ2-2; CDR3aa: CASSPGGRGLRELFF
v_gene: TRBV4-3; j_gene: TRBJ2-5; CDR3aa: CASSQEQGGETQYF
v_gene: TRBV18; j_gene: TRBJ2-2; CDR3aa: CASSHPSNTGELFF
v_gene: TRBV11-2; j_gene: TRBJ1-1; CDR3aa: CASSFTGFSTEAFF
v_gene: TRBV19; j_gene: TRBJ1-5; CDR3aa: CASSIRDTNQPQHF
v_gene: TRBV20-1; j_gene: TRBJ1-5; CDR3aa: CSARDRADSNQPQHF
v_gene: TRBV5-4; j_gene: TRBJ2-1; CDR3aa: CASISRLDSYNEQFF
v_gene: TRBV20-1; j_gene: TRBJ1-2; CDR3aa: CSATRRAADGYTF
v_gene: TRBV12-3/TRBV12-4; j_gene: TRBJ2-7; CDR3aa: CASSLSGVHEQYF
v_gene: TRBV29-1; j_gene: TRBJ2-5; CDR3aa: CSVAGGAGETQYF
v_gene: TRBV12-3/TRBV12-4; j_gene: TRBJ2-5; CDR3aa: CASSFRTGEWGTQYF
v_gene: TRBV29-1; j_gene: TRBJ1-1; CDR3aa: CSAYRGGIDFF
v_gene: TRBV20-1; j_gene: TRBJ2-7; CDR3aa: CSARETSLEQYF
v_gene: TRBV20-1; j_gene: TRBJ2-5; CDR3aa: CSARDPGRGRETQYF
v_gene: TRBV20-1; j_gene: TRBJ2-1; CDR3aa: CSARDTGRISSYNEQFF
v_gene: TRBV20-1; j_gene: TRBJ1-1; CDR3aa: CSALTRAVEAFF
v_gene: TRBV7-2; j_gene: TRBJ2-7; CDR3aa: CASSSRGTYEQYF
v_gene: TRBV12-3/TRBV12-4; j_gene: TRBJ1-2; CDR3aa: CASSTSGAVGYTF
v_gene: TRBV12-3/TRBV12-4; j_gene: TRBJ2-1; CDR3aa: CASGRDSYNEQFF
v_gene: TRBV2; j_gene: TRBJ2-1; CDR3aa: CASSEALKEYNEQFF
v_gene: TRBV5-1; j_gene: TRBJ1-1; CDR3aa: CASSFTEGLNTEAFF
v_gene: TRBV5-6; j_gene: TRBJ1-5; CDR3aa: CASSLASSDSNQPQHF
v_gene: TRBV4-1; j_gene: TRBJ1-5; CDR3aa: CASSQDRGDQPQHF
v_gene: TRBV5-4; j_gene: TRBJ1-1; CDR3aa: CASSPGAPRPEAFF